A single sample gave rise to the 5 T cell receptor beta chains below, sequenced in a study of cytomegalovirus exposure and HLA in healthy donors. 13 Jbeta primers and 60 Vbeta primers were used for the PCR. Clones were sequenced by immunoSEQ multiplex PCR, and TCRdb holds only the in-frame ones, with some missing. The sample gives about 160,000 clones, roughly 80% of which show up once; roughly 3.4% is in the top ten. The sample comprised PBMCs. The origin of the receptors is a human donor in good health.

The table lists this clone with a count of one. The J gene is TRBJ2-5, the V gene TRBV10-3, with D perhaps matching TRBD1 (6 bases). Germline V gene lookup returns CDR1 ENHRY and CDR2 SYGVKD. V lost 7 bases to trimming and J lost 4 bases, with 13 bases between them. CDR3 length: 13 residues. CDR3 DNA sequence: TGTGCCATCAAGGGGGAGTGGGTAGAGACCCAGTACTTC. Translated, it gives CAIKGEWVETQYF.

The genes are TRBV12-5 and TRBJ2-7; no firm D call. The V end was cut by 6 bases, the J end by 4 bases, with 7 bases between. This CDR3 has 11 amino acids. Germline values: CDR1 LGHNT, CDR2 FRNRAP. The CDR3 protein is CASGPRYEQYF. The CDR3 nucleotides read TGTGCTAGTGGCCCACGGTACGAGCAGTACTTC. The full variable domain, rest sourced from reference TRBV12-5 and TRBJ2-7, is DARVTQTPRHKVTEMGQEVTMRCQPILGHNTVFWYRQTMMQGLELLAYFRNRAPLDDSGMPKDRFSAEMPDATLATLKIQPSEPRDSAVYFCASGPRYEQYFGPGTRLTVT.

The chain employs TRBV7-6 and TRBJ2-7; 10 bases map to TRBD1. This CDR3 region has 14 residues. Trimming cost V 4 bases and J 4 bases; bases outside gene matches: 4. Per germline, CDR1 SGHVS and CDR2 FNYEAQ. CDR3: CASSSPDRGYEQYF. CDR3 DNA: TGTGCCAGCAGCTCCCCGGACAGGGGGTACGAGCAGTACTTC. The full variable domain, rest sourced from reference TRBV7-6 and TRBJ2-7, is GAGVSQSPRYKVTKRGQDVALRCDPISGHVSLYWYRQALGQGPEFLTYFNYEAQQDKSGLPNDRFSAERPEGSISTLTIQRTEQRDSAMYRCASSSPDRGYEQYFGPGTRLTVT.

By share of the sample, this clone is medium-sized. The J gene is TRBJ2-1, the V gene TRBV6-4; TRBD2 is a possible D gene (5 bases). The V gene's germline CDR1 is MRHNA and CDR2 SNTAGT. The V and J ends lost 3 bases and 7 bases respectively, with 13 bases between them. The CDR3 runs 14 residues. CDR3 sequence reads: CASSESGDRNEQFF. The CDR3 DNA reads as TGTGCCAGCAGTGAGTCCGGGGATAGGAATGAGCAGTTCTTC.

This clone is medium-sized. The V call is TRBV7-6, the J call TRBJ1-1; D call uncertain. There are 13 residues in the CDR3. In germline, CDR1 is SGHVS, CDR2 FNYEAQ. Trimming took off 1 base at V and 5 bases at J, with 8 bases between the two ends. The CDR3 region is CASSLGTRTEAFF. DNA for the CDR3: TGTGCCAGCAGCTTAGGCACTCGGACTGAAGCTTTCTTT.